The rows below give T cell receptor beta chains drawn from one sample of a study of regulatory T cells in long-lasting Graves disease. MiXCR was run by TCRdb on the multiplex PCR reads, yielding one entry per CDR3 protein. The sample lists over 300,000 distinct CDR3 sequences; 15% to 19% were seen once. The sample here was peripheral blood mononuclear cells (PBMCs), taken at new diagnosis, from a patient treated with antithyroid drugs. These receptor sequences come from a female donor with Graves disease. Each CDR3 is given with its conserved first and last residue. For some rows the clone size is stated as once, few or many, or as a class when expanded; others skip it.

CDR3	size	length	V	J
CASSRRGTGAGTSGYNEQFF	many	20	TRBV11-2	TRBJ2-1
CASSKRTGDVAKNIQYF	-	17	TRBV6-1	TRBJ2-4
CASSPGAGYGYTF	-	13	TRBV9	TRBJ1-2
CASSSDRGGLEQYF	-	14	TRBV7-9	TRBJ2-7
CASWTGGGSPLNTEAFF	many	17	TRBV10-3	TRBJ1-1
CAWSEDSNSYEQYF	many	14	TRBV30	TRBJ2-7
CASSFLTAMNTEAFF	many	15	TRBV5-1	TRBJ1-1
CSAPSRGGRRNEQFF	-	15	TRBV20-1	TRBJ2-1
CSVVSDTRGATDTQYF	many	16	TRBV29-1	TRBJ2-3
CSAMASGRYEQYF	many	13	TRBV20-1	TRBJ2-7
CASSIYPPQVIEEETQYF	few	18	TRBV19	TRBJ2-5
CASTDSYNSPLHF	many	13	TRBV5-1	TRBJ1-6
CASSAWTGEDEKLFF	many	15	TRBV5-1	TRBJ1-4
CASSWRGGLRADTQYF	many	16	TRBV27	TRBJ2-3
CSASPRTGEGTDTQYF	many	16	TRBV20-1	TRBJ2-3
CASSLAGRGSFQPQHF	many	16	TRBV5-5	TRBJ1-5
CASSRATDRLRETQYF	many	16	TRBV9	TRBJ2-5
CASGFGAGQESYEQFF	many	16	TRBV12-5	TRBJ2-1
CASSSVKSYTF	many	11	TRBV12-3/TRBV12-4	TRBJ1-2
CASSVTGTGRKDTQYF	few	16	TRBV7-9	TRBJ2-3
CASSSQGVNEQYF	-	13	TRBV12-3/TRBV12-4	TRBJ2-7
CASSLAFGTLGETQYF	many	16	TRBV12-3/TRBV12-4	TRBJ2-5
CASGPRDRVMNTEAFF	many	16	TRBV12-5	TRBJ1-1
CASSVESVEKFF	many	12	TRBV9	TRBJ2-1
CASSDPGSGTRGGYTF	-	16	TRBV2	TRBJ1-2
CSARGTGNNEQFF	many	13	TRBV20-1	TRBJ2-1
CATSRDLIYEQYF	many	13	TRBV15	TRBJ2-7
CASSYSGGPTGELFF	few	15	TRBV6-6	TRBJ2-2
CASSRTRTGELFF	few	13	TRBV4-1	TRBJ2-2
CASKGGGPTYEQYF	many	14	TRBV12-3/TRBV12-4	TRBJ2-7
CSANLNRGSTEAFF	many	14	TRBV20-1	TRBJ1-1
CASSPRTKRTDTQYF	few	15	TRBV7-9	TRBJ2-3
CSVEGQGREKLFF	many	13	TRBV29-1	TRBJ1-4
CASSPPGRAYEQYF	once	14	TRBV18	TRBJ2-7
CASSRQGALPQHF	many	13	TRBV2	TRBJ1-5
CASKGTGASNSPLHF	few	15	TRBV2	TRBJ1-6
CASSLDLQGGQYF	many	13	TRBV11-2	TRBJ2-7
CASSPGPKSNTGELFF	many	16	TRBV7-3	TRBJ2-2
CASSQERDGYEQYF	many	14	TRBV4-1	TRBJ2-7
CASSSGAGFYEQYF	many	14	TRBV11-2	TRBJ2-7
CASSLGQKNTDTQYF	-	15	TRBV7-9	TRBJ2-3
CASSFGEVETQYF	many	13	TRBV7-3	TRBJ2-5